Shown below are 24 T cell receptor beta chains from a single sample sequenced in a study of CD8 T cells in Susac syndrome. RNA amounts of roughly 0.45 to 1 ug underwent reverse transcription with random hexamers. TCRdb redid the calling of the immunoSEQ multiplex PCR reads with MiXCR, one entry per CDR3 protein. The sample contains roughly 89,000 distinct CDR3 sequences, 90% to 97% of which appear only once. Sequencing was carried out using CD8+ T cells from PBMCs. These receptors all come from a human donor with Susac syndrome.

The V call is TRBV20-1, the J call TRBJ2-1, with D perhaps TRBD2 (6 bases). This CDR3 is 14 amino acids long. The V and J ends lost 1 base and 6 bases respectively, with 13 bases between them. Germline lookup yields CDR1 DFQATT and CDR2 SNEGSKA (reference sequence). CDR3 protein: CSARVTPGSNEQFF. Written as DNA, the CDR3 is TGCAGTGCTAGAGTGACCCCCGGGAGCAATGAGCAGTTCTTC.

The rearrangement joins TRBV15 to TRBJ1-3; no reliable D call. Germline values: CDR1 LNHNV, CDR2 YYDKDF (reference sequence). With 5 bases removed from V and 2 bases from J, the gap between germline ends came to 7 bases. This CDR3 has 13 amino acids. The CDR3 DNA follows: TGTGCCACCAGCGGGGATGCTGGAAACACCATATATTTT. The encoded protein is CATSGDAGNTIYF.

A single count supports this clonotype. The chain carries TRBV25-1 and TRBJ2-1; D is undetermined. V was trimmed by 3 bases and J by 9 bases, leaving 6 bases between them. The CDR3 has 11 residues. The germline CDR1 and CDR2 sequences are MGHDK and SYGVNS. The CDR3 sequence: CASSERIEQFF. For the CDR3, the DNA is TGTGCCAGCAGTGAGCGAATTGAGCAGTTCTTC. Supplemented by reference TRBV25-1 and TRBJ2-1, the full variable domain reads EADIYQTPRYLVIGTGKKITLECSQTMGHDKMYWYQQDPGMELHLIHYSYGVNSTEKGDLSSESTVSRIRTEHFPLTLESARPSHTSQYLCASSERIEQFFGPGTRLTVL.

This chain connects TRBV28 to TRBJ2-7; D uncertain. This CDR3 spans 17 amino acids. Germline CDR1 reads MDHEN; CDR2 reads SYDVKM. V was cut by 5 bases and J by 3 bases, with 23 bases left in between. The CDR3 is CASSPLFLSSPFYEQYF. In nucleotides, the CDR3 is TGTGCCAGCAGTCCTCTATTTCTGAGTTCCCCCTTCTACGAGCAGTACTTC.

The chain joins TRBV7-9 to TRBJ1-6; no clear D gene. Germline-derived CDR1 and CDR2 are SEHNR and FQNEAQ (reference sequence). Trimming removed 4 bases at V and 5 bases at J, with 3 bases between. The CDR3 contains 12 residues. This chain's CDR3 is CASSSNNSPLHF. In nucleotides, the CDR3 is TGTGCCAGCAGCTCAAATAATTCACCCCTCCACTTT.

This chain uses TRBV20-1 with TRBJ1-5; no clear D. Trimming shortened V by 6 bases and J by 9 bases, and 12 bases separated the two germline ends. Germline V gives CDR1 DFQATT, CDR2 SNEGSKA (reference sequence). This CDR3 has 11 residues. CDR3 in amino acids: CSAEVGPPQHF. The DNA of the CDR3 is TGCAGTGCAGAGGTTGGGCCGCCCCAGCATTTT.

This chain connects TRBV2 to TRBJ2-1, with D perhaps matching TRBD2 (6 bases). The CDR3 contains 13 residues. Germline V gives CDR1 SNHLY, CDR2 FYNNEI. Trimming took off 3 bases at V and 7 bases at J, with 10 bases between the two ends. CDR3 bases: TGTGCCAGCAGTGAGGGCGGGGTAAATGAGCAGTTCTTC. Its protein is CASSEGGVNEQFF.

The chain is built from TRBV29-1 and TRBJ1-1; D unresolved. Trimming removed 1 base from V and 0 bases from J, with 12 bases in between. Germline CDR1 reads SQVTM; CDR2 reads ANQGSEA. The CDR3 contains 15 residues. CDR3 bases: TGCAGCGTTGAAGTTCTTGGGGATATGAACACTGAAGCTTTCTTT. It specifies CSVEVLGDMNTEAFF.

The rearrangement links TRBV4-1 to TRBJ2-1; D unclear. CDR3 length: 15 amino acids. In germline, CDR1 is MGHRA, CDR2 YSYEKL. V lost 0 bases to trimming and J lost 2 bases, with 8 bases between them. The CDR3: CASSQDRPPYNEQFF. The CDR3 DNA follows: TGCGCCAGCAGCCAAGATAGGCCACCCTACAATGAGCAGTTCTTC.

The chain carries TRBV29-1 and TRBJ2-2, with D possibly being TRBD2 (5 bases). This CDR3 spans 14 amino acids. V lost 2 bases, J lost 4 bases, and 11 bases lay in between. Germline assignment: CDR1 SQVTM and CDR2 ANQGSEA. The CDR3 reads CSVELLGRTGELFF. CDR3 DNA: TGCAGCGTTGAATTACTAGGTCGCACCGGGGAGCTGTTTTTT.

The chain recombines TRBV9 with TRBJ2-7; no reliable D call. The CDR3 spans 13 residues. Germline CDR1 and CDR2: SGDLS and YYNGEE. Deletions cut 0 bases from V and 0 bases from J, with 4 bases between. CDR3 loop: CASSVASSYEQYF. The CDR3 DNA is TGTGCCAGCAGCGTAGCCAGCTCCTACGAGCAGTACTTC.

J is TRBJ2-2 and V is TRBV5-1; D may correspond to TRBD1 or TRBD2 (5 bases each). The germline V gene encodes CDR1 SGHRS and CDR2 YFSETQ. Trimming left V 4 bases short and J 5 bases short, with 15 bases between. The CDR3 loop spans 15 amino acids. In DNA, the CDR3 is TGCGCCAGCAGCCTGGGGGACCTGGGGACCGGGGAGCTGTTTTTT. Protein: CASSLGDLGTGELFF.

The chain links TRBV20-1 to TRBJ2-3; 8 bases match TRBD2. V shed 0 bases and J 0 bases; nucleotides not matched to a gene: 8. This CDR3 region has 17 residues. Germline CDR1 and CDR2: DFQATT and SNEGSKA (reference sequence). The CDR3 loop is CSARDWLTSVSTDTQYF. For the CDR3, the DNA is TGCAGTGCTAGAGATTGGTTGACTAGCGTAAGCACAGATACGCAGTATTTT.

In DNA form, the CDR3 reads TGTGCCAGCAGCCCGGGGTGGCAACACAGGGGCCGGGATGGCTACACCTTC. Amino acid sequence: CASSPGWQHRGRDGYTF. The chain links TRBV2 to TRBJ1-2; 7 nucleotides agree with TRBD1. Germline V CDR1 and CDR2: SNHLY, FYNNEI. The V gene end was trimmed by 6 bases and the J gene end by 6 bases; junction bases not matched to a gene: 19. The CDR3 runs to 17 residues.

In DNA form, the CDR3 reads TGCAGTGCTAGTGGTGAGGACAGGGTCAATCAGCCCCAGCATTTT. The encoded protein is CSASGEDRVNQPQHF. The chain combines TRBV20-1 with TRBJ1-5, with 8 bases fitting TRBD1. CDR3 length equals 15 residues. The V gene's germline CDR1 is DFQATT and CDR2 SNEGSKA (reference sequence). After removal of 3 bases from V and 3 bases from J, the junction contained 7 bases not matched to a gene.

The chain carries TRBV4-3 and TRBJ2-1; D may correspond to TRBD1 or TRBD2 (7 bases each). Germline values: CDR1 LGHNA, CDR2 YSLEER. The CDR3 is 16 amino acids. Trimming took 0 bases from V and 4 from J, leaving 13 bases between them. Here the CDR3 reads CASSQDDREGYNEQFF. In nucleotides, the CDR3 is TGCGCCAGCAGCCAAGATGACAGGGAGGGTTACAATGAGCAGTTCTTC.

The V call is TRBV27, the J call TRBJ2-6; TRBD2 is a possible D gene (6 bases). CDR3 length: 13 amino acids. The V end lost 6 bases, the J end lost 3 bases, and 6 bases lay between the germline ends. Germline V CDR1 and CDR2: MNHEY, SMNVEV (reference sequence). CDR3 in DNA: TGTGCCAGCAGGGGACTTGGGGCCAACGTCCTGACTTTC. Amino acids: CASRGLGANVLTF.

The chain joins TRBV29-1 to TRBJ2-7; D perhaps matches TRBD1 (5 bases). V was cut by 5 bases and J by 2 bases, with 13 bases left in between. The CDR3 runs 13 residues. From germline, CDR1 is SQVTM and CDR2 ANQGSEA. The CDR3 bases are TGCAGCGTTTTCGATGGGGCGACCTACGAGCAGTACTTC. Its protein is CSVFDGATYEQYF.

The V call is TRBV12-3 or TRBV12-4, the J call TRBJ1-2, with TRBD1 matching over 10 bases. The CDR3 spans 12 residues. After removal of 8 bases from V and 7 bases from J, the junction contained 4 bases not matched to a gene. CDR3 bases: TGTGCCAGCCTAGACAGGGGGCCTGGCTACACCTTC. Amino acid sequence: CASLDRGPGYTF.

The chain joins TRBV27 to TRBJ2-5; D possibly corresponds to TRBD1 (6 bases). Germline V gene lookup returns CDR1 MNHEY and CDR2 SMNVEV (reference sequence). CDR3 length equals 14 residues. Trimming pared 4 bases from V and 5 bases from J, leaving 14 bases between. The CDR3 DNA is TGTGCCAGCAGTTACGGGACAAATGAGGAGACCCAGTACTTC. Translated, it gives CASSYGTNEETQYF.

The rearrangement uses TRBV28 and TRBJ2-7, with D maybe TRBD1 (5 bases). CDR1 MDHEN and CDR2 SYDVKM come from the germline V gene. Between the trimmed V and J ends, which lost 5 bases and 1 base, there was a span of 15 bases. CDR3 length: 15 residues. The CDR3 DNA follows: TGTGCCAGCAGTCCAGGGCCCAAGTCATCCTACGAGCAGTACTTC. Protein sequence: CASSPGPKSSYEQYF. The full variable domain, rest sourced from reference TRBV28 and TRBJ2-7, is DVKVTQSSRYLVKRTGEKVFLECVQDMDHENMFWYRQDPGLGLRLIYFSYDVKMKEKGDIPEGYSVSREKKERFSLILESASTNQTSMYLCASSPGPKSSYEQYFGPGTRLTVT.

The chain combines TRBV29-1 with TRBJ2-7, with D possibly matching TRBD2 (7 bases). The V gene's germline CDR1 is SQVTM and CDR2 ANQGSEA. The CDR3 extends over 12 amino acids. V lost 8 bases, J lost 7 bases, and 18 bases lay in between. The CDR3 sequence is CSPVGGLREQYV. CDR3 sequence (DNA): TGCAGCCCCGTGGGGGGGCTGAGGGAGCAGTACGTC.

The chain has TRBV7-8 and TRBJ2-1; no reliable D call. The CDR3 covers 12 residues. Looked up from germline, CDR1 is SGHVS and CDR2 is FQNEAQ. Trimming stripped 5 bases from V and 8 bases from J, with 10 bases between. This chain's CDR3 is CASSLNEDEQFF. The CDR3 DNA reads as TGTGCCAGCAGCCTTAACGAAGATGAGCAGTTCTTC.

This clonotype was picked up one time. The rearrangement links TRBV6-1 to TRBJ2-3; maybe TRBD2 (7 bases). Germline V gene sequence: CDR1 MNHNS, CDR2 SASEGT. This CDR3 region has 16 residues. V was clipped by 3 bases and J by 2 bases, with 15 bases between them. The CDR3 DNA reads as TGTGCCAGCAGTGACCTTGCGGGGGCCTTCACAGATACGCAGTATTTT. It codes for CASSDLAGAFTDTQYF.